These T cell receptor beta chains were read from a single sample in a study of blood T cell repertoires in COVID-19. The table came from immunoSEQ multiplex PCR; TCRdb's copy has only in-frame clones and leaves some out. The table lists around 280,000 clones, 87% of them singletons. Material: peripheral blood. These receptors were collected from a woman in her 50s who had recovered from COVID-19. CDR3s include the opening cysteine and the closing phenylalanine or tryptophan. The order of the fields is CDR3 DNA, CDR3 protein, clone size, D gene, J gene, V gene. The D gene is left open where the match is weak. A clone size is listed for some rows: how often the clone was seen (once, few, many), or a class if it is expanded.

CDR3 DNA: TGTGCCACCAGCAGAGCCGAGAGAAAGAAAGCTTTCTTT
CDR3 protein: CATSRAERKKAFF
clone size: .
D gene: .
J gene: TRBJ1-1
V gene: TRBV15

CDR3 DNA: TGCGCCAGCAATCCGGGACTAGCGGGAGTATATGAGCAGTTCTTC
CDR3 protein: CASNPGLAGVYEQFF
clone size: .
D gene: TRBD2
J gene: TRBJ2-1
V gene: TRBV5-1

CDR3 DNA: TGTGCTAGTGGTTTGTCAACCGGGACTAGCTGGCAGACCCAGTACTTC
CDR3 protein: CASGLSTGTSWQTQYF
clone size: .
D gene: TRBD2
J gene: TRBJ2-5
V gene: TRBV12-5

CDR3 DNA: TGTGCCAGCAGCCAAAACACAGGGAGTGGAAACACCATATATTTT
CDR3 protein: CASSQNTGSGNTIYF
clone size: few
D gene: .
J gene: TRBJ1-3
V gene: TRBV3-1/TRBV3-2

CDR3 DNA: TGTGCCACCGGCTCGGGGTTCGGTCAGCCCCAGCATTTT
CDR3 protein: CATGSGFGQPQHF
clone size: .
D gene: .
J gene: TRBJ1-5
V gene: TRBV6-5

CDR3 DNA: TGTGCCAGCAGTGGCCAGGGGCGTCTCTACGAGCAGTACTTC
CDR3 protein: CASSGQGRLYEQYF
clone size: .
D gene: .
J gene: TRBJ2-7
V gene: TRBV2

CDR3 DNA: TGTGCCAGCAGCGGACCGGGACTAGCGGACAATGAGCAGTTCTTC
CDR3 protein: CASSGPGLADNEQFF
clone size: .
D gene: TRBD2
J gene: TRBJ2-1
V gene: TRBV9

CDR3 DNA: TGTGCCAGCAGTGAATCCAGGAACACCGAAGCTTTCTTT
CDR3 protein: CASSESRNTEAFF
clone size: .
D gene: .
J gene: TRBJ1-1
V gene: TRBV25-1

CDR3 DNA: TGTGCCAGCAGTCCGACAGTGGGTGGCTACACCTTC
CDR3 protein: CASSPTVGGYTF
clone size: once
D gene: .
J gene: TRBJ1-2
V gene: TRBV6-2/TRBV6-3

CDR3 DNA: TGTGCCAGCAGCTTAAGGGGGGCAACTAATGAAAAACTGTTTTTT
CDR3 protein: CASSLRGATNEKLFF
clone size: .
D gene: .
J gene: TRBJ1-4
V gene: TRBV7-3

CDR3 DNA: TGTGCCAGCAGCGTAGCACCCGGGACAGAAGCTTTCTTT
CDR3 protein: CASSVAPGTEAFF
clone size: .
D gene: .
J gene: TRBJ1-1
V gene: TRBV9

CDR3 DNA: TGCGCCAGCAGCTTGATCCCATCAACTAATGAAAAACTGTTTTTT
CDR3 protein: CASSLIPSTNEKLFF
clone size: .
D gene: .
J gene: TRBJ1-4
V gene: TRBV5-1

CDR3 DNA: TGCGCCAGCAGTCCCGGGACTAGGAACTCCTACGAGCAGTACTTC
CDR3 protein: CASSPGTRNSYEQYF
clone size: .
D gene: TRBD2
J gene: TRBJ2-7
V gene: TRBV4-1

CDR3 DNA: TGTGCCAGCAGCCCGATCCCGGGGACTGAAGCTTTCTTT
CDR3 protein: CASSPIPGTEAFF
clone size: .
D gene: .
J gene: TRBJ1-1
V gene: TRBV11-2

CDR3 DNA: TGTGCCAGCAGTTTATACGGGATGTCTAGCACAGATACGCAGTATTTT
CDR3 protein: CASSLYGMSSTDTQYF
clone size: .
D gene: .
J gene: TRBJ2-3
V gene: TRBV27

CDR3 DNA: TGCGCCAGCAGCCTAGCGGGAGGGAGGACCGGGGAGCTGTTTTTT
CDR3 protein: CASSLAGGRTGELFF
clone size: .
D gene: TRBD2
J gene: TRBJ2-2
V gene: TRBV4-1

CDR3 DNA: TGCGCCAGCAGTTACGACAGGGTCCCATATTATGGCTACACCTTC
CDR3 protein: CASSYDRVPYYGYTF
clone size: .
D gene: TRBD1
J gene: TRBJ1-2
V gene: TRBV5-1

CDR3 DNA: TGTGCCAGCAGCCGTTCCGGGACAGCTAATGAAAAACTGTTTTTT
CDR3 protein: CASSRSGTANEKLFF
clone size: .
D gene: TRBD1
J gene: TRBJ1-4
V gene: TRBV6-5

CDR3 DNA: TGTGCCAGCAGTCCCGACAGGGCTGGTGGAAACACCATATATTTT
CDR3 protein: CASSPDRAGGNTIYF
clone size: .
D gene: TRBD1
J gene: TRBJ1-3
V gene: TRBV28

CDR3 DNA: TGTGCCAGCAGCTCAATACAGCCATATGGCTACACCTTC
CDR3 protein: CASSSIQPYGYTF
clone size: .
D gene: .
J gene: TRBJ1-2
V gene: TRBV5-4

CDR3 DNA: TGTGCCAGCAGTGAACAGGGGACGGCTGGGGTGAGGGGCTACACCTTC
CDR3 protein: CASSEQGTAGVRGYTF
clone size: .
D gene: .
J gene: TRBJ1-2
V gene: TRBV25-1

CDR3 DNA: TGTGCCAGCAGCCAGGTTGGGGGACTAGCGAGGCTCCAAGAGACCCAGTACTTC
CDR3 protein: CASSQVGGLARLQETQYF
clone size: .
D gene: TRBD2
J gene: TRBJ2-5
V gene: TRBV4-2

CDR3 DNA: TGTGCCAGTAACAGGGTACCTAATGAAAAACTGTTTTTT
CDR3 protein: CASNRVPNEKLFF
clone size: .
D gene: .
J gene: TRBJ1-4
V gene: TRBV6-5

CDR3 DNA: TGTGCCATCAGTGAGACTGTACCCACCAACTACGAGCAGTACTTC
CDR3 protein: CAISETVPTNYEQYF
clone size: .
D gene: .
J gene: TRBJ2-7
V gene: TRBV10-3

CDR3 DNA: TGTGCCAGCTCACCCCCTACAGTAAATGAGCAGTTCTTC
CDR3 protein: CASSPPTVNEQFF
clone size: .
D gene: .
J gene: TRBJ2-1
V gene: TRBV18

CDR3 DNA: TGCGCCAGCAGCCGAGGAGGGGCCTCCTATGGCTACACCTTC
CDR3 protein: CASSRGGASYGYTF
clone size: once
D gene: .
J gene: TRBJ1-2
V gene: TRBV5-1

CDR3 DNA: TGTGCCAGCAGTTATTCGAAGCCTACCGCGGAAAAACTGTTTTTT
CDR3 protein: CASSYSKPTAEKLFF
clone size: once
D gene: .
J gene: TRBJ1-4
V gene: TRBV6-6

CDR3 DNA: TGTGCCAGCAGCTCCCAGGGGGATACGCAGTATTTT
CDR3 protein: CASSSQGDTQYF
clone size: .
D gene: .
J gene: TRBJ2-3
V gene: TRBV9

CDR3 DNA: TGTGCCAGCAGCCAAGATATGAGGGCGGAAAACTACGAGCAGTACTTC
CDR3 protein: CASSQDMRAENYEQYF
clone size: few
D gene: .
J gene: TRBJ2-7
V gene: TRBV4-2

CDR3 DNA: TGTGCCAGCAGTGACTGGGGGCTTTATATCTTC
CDR3 protein: CASSDWGLYIF
clone size: few
D gene: .
J gene: TRBJ2-1
V gene: TRBV2

CDR3 DNA: TGTGCCACCAGCCCTGCGGGAAGGAATTCACCCCTCCACTTT
CDR3 protein: CATSPAGRNSPLHF
clone size: .
D gene: .
J gene: TRBJ1-6
V gene: TRBV15

CDR3 DNA: TGTGCCAGCAGTTACCGCGTCAGGGGCGGCACTGAAGCTTTCTTT
CDR3 protein: CASSYRVRGGTEAFF
clone size: .
D gene: .
J gene: TRBJ1-1
V gene: TRBV6-5

CDR3 DNA: TGCAGCGTTGAAGACCGGACAGGGGTAGGAGGGGCCAACGTCCTGACTTTC
CDR3 protein: CSVEDRTGVGGANVLTF
clone size: .
D gene: TRBD1
J gene: TRBJ2-6
V gene: TRBV29-1

CDR3 DNA: TGTGCCAGCAGTTACGGCCTACCCGGGGGGGTCGTGACCCAGTACTTC
CDR3 protein: CASSYGLPGGVVTQYF
clone size: .
D gene: TRBD2
J gene: TRBJ2-5
V gene: TRBV6-5

CDR3 DNA: TGTGCCAGCAGTCGGCTACAGGATCAGCCCCAGCATTTT
CDR3 protein: CASSRLQDQPQHF
clone size: .
D gene: .
J gene: TRBJ1-5
V gene: TRBV2

CDR3 DNA: TGTGCCAGCAGTGAATATTCAGGGCTTAACACTGAAGCTTTCTTT
CDR3 protein: CASSEYSGLNTEAFF
clone size: .
D gene: .
J gene: TRBJ1-1
V gene: TRBV25-1

CDR3 DNA: TGTGCCAGTAGTATAGAGGTACAGGGTGGCTATGGCTACACCTTC
CDR3 protein: CASSIEVQGGYGYTF
clone size: .
D gene: .
J gene: TRBJ1-2
V gene: TRBV19

CDR3 DNA: TGTGCCAGCAGCTGGGGGACAGGGGGTCTGGACACTGAAGCTTTCTTT
CDR3 protein: CASSWGTGGLDTEAFF
clone size: .
D gene: TRBD1
J gene: TRBJ1-1
V gene: TRBV5-6

CDR3 DNA: TGTGCCAGCTCACCGGAGCCAGCTCAGGGGGCTTTCTTT
CDR3 protein: CASSPEPAQGAFF
clone size: few
D gene: .
J gene: TRBJ1-1
V gene: TRBV18

CDR3 DNA: TGTGCCAGCAGCTGGGTGACAGGGGGCTGGACTGAAGCTTTCTTT
CDR3 protein: CASSWVTGGWTEAFF
clone size: .
D gene: TRBD1
J gene: TRBJ1-1
V gene: TRBV5-6

CDR3 DNA: TGTGCCAGCAGCTCCAACCGGGACAGGGGTGGAGACACTGAAGCTTTCTTT
CDR3 protein: CASSSNRDRGGDTEAFF
clone size: .
D gene: TRBD1
J gene: TRBJ1-1
V gene: TRBV7-8

CDR3 DNA: TGTGCCAGCCGCGGGGACGGCTATGGCTACACCTTC
CDR3 protein: CASRGDGYGYTF
clone size: .
D gene: .
J gene: TRBJ1-2
V gene: TRBV6-6

CDR3 DNA: TGTGCCAGCAGCTTAGGCAGGGGAAGCGGAAAACTGTTTTTT
CDR3 protein: CASSLGRGSGKLFF
clone size: .
D gene: .
J gene: TRBJ1-4
V gene: TRBV7-9

CDR3 DNA: TGTGCTAGTGGTTTGCAAACACCCATTAACTATGGCTACACCTTC
CDR3 protein: CASGLQTPINYGYTF
clone size: .
D gene: .
J gene: TRBJ1-2
V gene: TRBV12-5

CDR3 DNA: TGTGCCAGCAGTTCGCGGCGGGTTGGAAGCGGCTACACCTTC
CDR3 protein: CASSSRRVGSGYTF
clone size: .
D gene: .
J gene: TRBJ1-2
V gene: TRBV28

CDR3 DNA: TGTGCCAGCAGTTTCCCTAGCGGGGCCCCAGTTGAGGGGCAGTACTTC
CDR3 protein: CASSFPSGAPVEGQYF
clone size: .
D gene: TRBD2
J gene: TRBJ2-7
V gene: TRBV28

CDR3 DNA: TGTGCCAGCAGTTTCTCATACCCTCCGGGACACTTCTCCTACAATGAGCAGTTCTTC
CDR3 protein: CASSFSYPPGHFSYNEQFF
clone size: .
D gene: .
J gene: TRBJ2-1
V gene: TRBV27

CDR3 DNA: TGTGCCAGCAGTGACCGTCCAGGGGGCTTACAACAAGAGACCCAGTACTTC
CDR3 protein: CASSDRPGGLQQETQYF
clone size: .
D gene: TRBD1
J gene: TRBJ2-5
V gene: TRBV2

CDR3 DNA: TGTGCCAGCAGCCCACTAGCGGGGGTGACAGATACGCAGTATTTT
CDR3 protein: CASSPLAGVTDTQYF
clone size: .
D gene: TRBD2
J gene: TRBJ2-3
V gene: TRBV7-6

CDR3 DNA: TGTGCTAGTGGAAAGGACAGCTTCTATGGCTACACCTTC
CDR3 protein: CASGKDSFYGYTF
clone size: .
D gene: .
J gene: TRBJ1-2
V gene: TRBV12-5

CDR3 DNA: TGTGCCAGCAGCTTTGGAGGGGAAGGAAACACCATATATTTT
CDR3 protein: CASSFGGEGNTIYF
clone size: .
D gene: .
J gene: TRBJ1-3
V gene: TRBV7-2

CDR3 DNA: TGTGCCTGGAGTGTACGGTCAGGGAACGGCTATGGCTACACCTTC
CDR3 protein: CAWSVRSGNGYGYTF
clone size: .
D gene: .
J gene: TRBJ1-2
V gene: TRBV30

CDR3 DNA: TGCAGCGCAGGGGGTTGGAACACTGAAGCTTTCTTT
CDR3 protein: CSAGGWNTEAFF
clone size: .
D gene: TRBD1
J gene: TRBJ1-1
V gene: TRBV29-1

CDR3 DNA: TGTGCCAGCAGAGGGACAGGGGTACAGCCTGGCTACACCTTC
CDR3 protein: CASRGTGVQPGYTF
clone size: once
D gene: TRBD1
J gene: TRBJ1-2
V gene: TRBV2

CDR3 DNA: TGTGCCAGCATCCTAGCCCCAGGGAACACTGAAGCTTTCTTT
CDR3 protein: CASILAPGNTEAFF
clone size: once
D gene: .
J gene: TRBJ1-1
V gene: TRBV7-6

CDR3 DNA: TGTGCCAGCAGTGCGAGTTTTGAGCGGAGATCCTCCTACGAGCAGTACTTC
CDR3 protein: CASSASFERRSSYEQYF
clone size: .
D gene: .
J gene: TRBJ2-7
V gene: TRBV28